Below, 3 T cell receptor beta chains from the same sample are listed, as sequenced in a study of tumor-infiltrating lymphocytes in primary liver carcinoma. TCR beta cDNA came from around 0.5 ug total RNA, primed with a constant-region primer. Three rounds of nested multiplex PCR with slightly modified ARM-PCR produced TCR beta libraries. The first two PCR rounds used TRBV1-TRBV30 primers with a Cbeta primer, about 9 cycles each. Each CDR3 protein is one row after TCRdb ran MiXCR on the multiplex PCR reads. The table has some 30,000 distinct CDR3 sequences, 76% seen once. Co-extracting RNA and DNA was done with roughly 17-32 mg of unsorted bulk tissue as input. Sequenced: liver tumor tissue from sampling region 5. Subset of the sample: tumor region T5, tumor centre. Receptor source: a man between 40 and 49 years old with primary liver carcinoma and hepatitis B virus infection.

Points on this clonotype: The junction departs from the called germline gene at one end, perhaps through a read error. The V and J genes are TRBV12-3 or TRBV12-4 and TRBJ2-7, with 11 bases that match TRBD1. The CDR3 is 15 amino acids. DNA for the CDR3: TGTGCCAGCATTTTAGGGACAGGGGGTACCTACGAGCAGTACTTC. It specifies CASILGTGGTYEQYF.

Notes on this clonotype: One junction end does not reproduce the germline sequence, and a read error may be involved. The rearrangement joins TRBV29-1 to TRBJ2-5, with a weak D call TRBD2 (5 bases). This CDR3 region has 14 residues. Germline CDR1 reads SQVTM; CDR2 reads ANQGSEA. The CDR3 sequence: CSVEDRARRETQYF. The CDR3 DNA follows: TGTAGCGTTGAAGATCGGGCCCGGAGAGAGACCCAGTACTTC.

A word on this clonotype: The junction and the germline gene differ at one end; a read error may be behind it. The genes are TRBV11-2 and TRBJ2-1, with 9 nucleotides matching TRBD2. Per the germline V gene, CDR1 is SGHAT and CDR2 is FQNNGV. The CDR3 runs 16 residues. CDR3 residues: CASSSELLAGINEQSF. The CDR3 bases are TGTGCCAGCAGCTCAGAGCTCCTAGCGGGAATAAATGAGCAGTCCTTC.